This T cell receptor beta chain was recorded in a study of blood T cell repertoires in COVID-19. Study at large: Donors in the United States, Italy and Spain gave samples during acute or convalescent COVID-19.

The V end was cut by 1 base, the J end by 1 base, with 7 bases between. CDR3 size: 15 residues. The germline gives CDR1 LGHDT, CDR2 YNNKEL (reference sequence). Using immunoSEQ multiplex PCR, the repertoire was profiled, and TCRdb retains in-frame clones only, with some absent. The sample shows approximately 150,000 clones, 87% of them seen only once. V gene TRBV3-1 (or the pseudogene TRBV3-2) combines with J gene TRBJ1-4; a possible D gene is TRBD1 (5 bases). This receptor was taken from a man aged 50-59 years who had recovered from COVID-19. Sequenced material: peripheral blood. Here the CDR3 DNA reads TGTGCCAGCAGCCAAGCCAGGGAAACTAATGAAAAACTGTTTTTT. Protein: CASSQARETNEKLFF.